These 14 T cell receptor beta chains share one sample of origin, sequenced in a study of OX40 agonist ivuxolimab in advanced cancers. Method: immunoSEQ multiplex PCR; TCRdb's copy keeps in-frame clones and lacks some. Of around 80,000 clones in the sample, 80% to 95% were seen once. This specimen consisted of CD4+ or CD8+ T cells sorted from blood, obtained in a trial of the OX40 agonist ivuxolimab. The receptors were sampled from an adult with an advanced solid tumor such as melanoma, head and neck, liver or kidney cancer.

The chain links TRBV4-3 to TRBJ2-1; unclear D gene. This CDR3 is built from 12 residues. CDR1 LGHNA and CDR2 YSLEER come from the germline V gene. Trimming took off 5 bases at V and 8 bases at J, with 10 bases between the two ends. As DNA, the CDR3 is TGCGCCAGCAGCTCGACGCATTATGAGCAGTTCTTC. This sequence encodes CASSSTHYEQFF.

This chain uses TRBV6-1 with TRBJ2-2, with a tentative D call TRBD1 (5 bases). The germline gives CDR1 MNHNS, CDR2 SASEGT. V lost 7 bases and J 3 bases, leaving 9 bases between the germline ends. The CDR3 runs 13 residues. CDR3: CASTQGYTGELFF. For the CDR3, the DNA is TGTGCCAGCACCCAGGGTTACACCGGGGAGCTGTTTTTT.

The chain carries TRBV9 and TRBJ1-3; 7 bases fit TRBD1. Germline CDR1 reads SGDLS; CDR2 reads YYNGEE. J was trimmed by 0 bases and V by 6 bases; bases with no gene match: 6. The length of the CDR3 is 15 residues. As DNA, the CDR3 is TGTGCCAGCACGGCGGGACAGAACTCTGGAAACACCATATATTTT. Its protein is CASTAGQNSGNTIYF.

This clone appeared a single time. The V and J genes are TRBV9 and TRBJ2-3; the D gene is possibly TRBD2 (7 bases). The CDR3 is 15 residues long. In germline, CDR1 is SGDLS, CDR2 YYNGEE. Trimming took off 3 bases at V and 6 bases at J, with 17 bases between the two ends. This CDR3 reads CASSAGGGVTDTQYF. The DNA of the CDR3 is TGTGCCAGCAGCGCCGGAGGGGGGGTAACGGATACGCAGTATTTT. The variable domain in full, with the rest retrieved from reference TRBV9 and TRBJ2-3, is DSGVTQTPKHLITATGQRVTLRCSPRSGDLSVYWYQQSLDQGLQFLIQYYNGEERAKGNILERFSAQQFPDLHSELNLSSLELGDSALYFCASSAGGGVTDTQYFGPGTRLTVL.

The chain uses TRBV13 and TRBJ1-2; 8 positions agree with TRBD1. Germline CDR1 PRHDT, CDR2 FYEKMQ (reference sequence). The trim removed 4 bases at V and 0 bases at J, leaving 7 bases unmatched. The CDR3 runs to 16 residues. The CDR3 DNA follows: TGTGCCAGCAGCTCGAGGACAGGGTTAACTAACTATGGCTACACCTTC. Amino acids: CASSSRTGLTNYGYTF.

The chain uses TRBV9 and TRBJ2-6; 13 nucleotides align to TRBD2. Trimming took 4 bases from V and 0 from J; bases not matched to a gene: 7. The germline V gene has CDR1 SGDLS and CDR2 YYNGEE. This CDR3 is 19 amino acids long. CDR3 nucleotide sequence: TGTGCCAGCAGCCCACTAACTAGCGGGGGGGCCTCTGGGGCCAACGTCCTGACTTTC. Encoded protein: CASSPLTSGGASGANVLTF.

This chain joins TRBV28 and TRBJ2-3; D not resolved. The CDR3 is 13 amino acids. Germline V gives CDR1 MDHEN, CDR2 SYDVKM. V was cut by 5 bases and J by 2 bases, with 8 bases left in between. CDR3 amino acids: CASSTPVTDTQYF. The CDR3 coding sequence is TGTGCCAGCAGTACCCCCGTCACAGATACGCAGTATTTT.

The V and J genes are TRBV6-4 and TRBJ1-1; D may be TRBD1 (5 bases). Trimming stripped 0 bases from V and 0 bases from J, with 8 bases between. CDR3 length: 15 residues. Per germline, CDR1 MRHNA and CDR2 SNTAGT. The CDR3, as DNA: TGTGCCAGCAGTGACTCTGGGGGTTTGAACACTGAAGCTTTCTTT. Amino acids: CASSDSGGLNTEAFF.

The rearrangement uses TRBV4-1 and TRBJ2-5, with a possible D match to TRBD1 (6 bases). The CDR3 is 15 residues long. The V gene lost 4 bases and the J gene lost 0 bases, with 12 bases spanning the gap. CDR1 is MGHRA and CDR2 is YSYEKL in the germline V gene. Here the CDR3 DNA reads TGCGCCAGCAGCCCTCAGAACAGGGACCAAGAGACCCAGTACTTC. This encodes CASSPQNRDQETQYF.

The chain carries TRBV4-3 and TRBJ2-7, with a tentative D call TRBD2 (5 bases). The CDR3 totals 18 residues. CDR1 is LGHNA and CDR2 is YSLEER in the germline V gene. The ends were cut back, 0 bases at V and 5 bases at J, with 23 bases in the middle. The CDR3 sequence is CASSQEPGGLGDVDEQYF. In DNA form, the CDR3 reads TGCGCCAGCAGCCAAGAGCCAGGAGGACTGGGCGATGTCGACGAGCAGTACTTC.

V gene TRBV4-1 combines with J gene TRBJ2-7; D possibly matches TRBD1 or TRBD2 (5 bases each). The CDR3 extends over 16 amino acids. V shed 1 base and J shed 1 base, with 14 bases lying between them. The germline V gene has CDR1 MGHRA and CDR2 YSYEKL. This CDR3 reads CASSQGLEGISYEQYF. CDR3 DNA: TGCGCCAGCAGCCAAGGGCTAGAGGGGATTTCCTACGAGCAGTACTTC.

Here the CDR3 DNA reads TGTGCCAGCAGCCTTGGGACAGACAATCAGCCCCAGCATTTT. Residues: CASSLGTDNQPQHF. V gene TRBV13 combines with J gene TRBJ1-5; 7 nucleotides agree with TRBD1. The CDR3 loop spans 14 amino acids. Germline CDR1 is PRHDT and CDR2 is FYEKMQ (reference sequence). V lost 5 bases and J lost 3; bases outside the gene matches: 4. Full variable domain (rest looked up from reference TRBV13 and TRBJ1-5): AAGVIQSPRHLIKEKRETATLKCYPIPRHDTVYWYQQGPGQDPQFLISFYEKMQSDKGSIPDRFSAQQFSDYHSELNMSSLELGDSALYFCASSLGTDNQPQHFGDGTRLSIL.

The chain couples TRBV5-8 to TRBJ1-2, with TRBD1 identical over 7 bases. This CDR3 region has 15 residues. The germline gives CDR1 SGHTS, CDR2 YDEGEE. The V and J ends lost 4 bases and 6 bases, in that order; junction bases with no gene match: 12. Written as DNA, the CDR3 is TGTGCCAGCAGCCAGGCGGGACAGCGCAAACATGGCTACACCTTC. Translating it yields CASSQAGQRKHGYTF.

The rearrangement uses TRBV5-6 and TRBJ1-5; 9 bases match TRBD1. Germline CDR1 and CDR2: SGHDT and YYEEEE. V was pared by 3 bases and J by 7 bases, with 5 bases of the junction left unmatched. The length of the CDR3 is 14 residues. CDR3 nucleotides: TGTGCCAGCAGCTACGGGACAGGGAAACAGCCCCAGCATTTT. Its translation: CASSYGTGKQPQHF. Complete variable domain (other parts from reference TRBV5-6 and TRBJ1-5): DAGVTQSPTHLIKTRGQQVTLRCSPKSGHDTVSWYQQALGQGPQFIFQYYEEEERQRGNFPDRFSGHQFPNYSSELNVNALLLGDSALYLCASSYGTGKQPQHFGDGTRLSIL.